This is a list of T cell receptor beta chains from one sample in a study of early T cells in non-severe SARS-CoV-2 infection. From the 5' RACE reads, TCRdb called clonotypes with MiXCR, one entry per CDR3 protein. The data show 50,000 to 75,000 distinct CDR3 sequences, with around 11% seen just once and roughly 1.2% held by the top ten. The input for sequencing was whole blood, taken at baseline. Every receptor here comes from an adult who was a healthcare worker with PCR-confirmed SARS-CoV-2 infection or an uninfected control (not recorded which). The donor label of this sample is uncertain. The CDR3 runs from the conserved cysteine through the conserved F or W. A D gene is named only where the DNA matches it firmly. Size is stated for part of the rows, as once, few or many counts, or as a class when the clone is expanded.

j_call	v_call	clone_size	d_call	cdr3_aa	cdr3_nt
TRBJ1-6	TRBV5-1	many	NA	CASSLAVNSPLHF	TGCGCCAGCAGCTTGGCGGTCAATTCACCCCTCCACTTT
TRBJ2-2	TRBV5-1	few	NA	CASTLDGRVTGELFF	TGCGCCAGCACCTTGGATGGACGGGTCACCGGGGAGCTGTTTTTT
TRBJ2-1	TRBV5-6	once	TRBD2	CASRDQSGGSYNEQFF	TGTGCCAGCAGGGACCAATCGGGGGGATCCTACAATGAGCAGTTCTTC
TRBJ2-5	TRBV7-2	few	TRBD1	CASSLGRGETQYF	TGTGCCAGCAGCTTAGGCAGGGGGGAGACCCAGTACTTC
TRBJ1-2	TRBV2	few	NA	CASAVESNYGYTF	TGTGCCAGCGCTGTCGAGAGTAACTATGGCTACACCTTC
TRBJ1-6	TRBV5-1	NA	TRBD1	CASSFSGQLNSPLHF	TGCGCCAGCAGCTTCTCGGGACAGCTTAATTCACCCCTCCACTTT
TRBJ1-4	TRBV6-5	few	NA	CASSYTARGEKLFF	TGTGCCAGCAGTTACACGGCGCGGGGTGAAAAACTGTTTTTT
TRBJ2-4	TRBV10-2	few	NA	CASSDLNGGRVNIQYF	TGCGCCAGCAGTGATCTAAATGGGGGCCGGGTAAACATTCAGTACTTC
TRBJ1-6	TRBV6-1	few	TRBD1	CASSEATGGRSPLHF	TGTGCCAGCAGTGAAGCTACAGGGGGCAGGTCACCCCTCCACTTT
TRBJ2-1	TRBV5-1	NA	TRBD2	CASSLRGGTDEQFF	TGCGCCAGCAGCTTGCGGGGGGGCACCGATGAGCAGTTCTTC
TRBJ1-1	TRBV3-1	few	NA	CASSQGDSVRRAFF	TGTGCCAGCAGCCAAGGCGACAGCGTGCGACGGGCTTTCTTT
TRBJ2-3	TRBV5-6	NA	NA	CASSLMERTQYF	TGTGCCAGCAGCTTGATGGAGAGGACGCAGTATTTT
TRBJ2-2	TRBV20-1	NA	TRBD2	CSAPRTSSGELFF	TGCAGTGCTCCCCGGACTAGCTCCGGGGAGCTGTTTTTT
TRBJ1-6	TRBV19	NA	NA	CARKKIDSYNSPLHF	TGTGCCAGAAAAAAAATTGACAGCTATAATTCACCCCTCCACTTT
TRBJ1-2	TRBV14	few	NA	CASSQGRGIYGYTF	TGTGCCAGCAGCCAAGGACGGGGGATCTATGGCTACACCTTC
TRBJ1-6	TRBV27	NA	NA	CASSLRPDSPLHF	TGTGCCAGCAGTTTACGTCCTGATTCACCCCTCCACTTT
TRBJ2-5	TRBV7-6	many	NA	CASSPHPKTQYF	TGTGCCAGCAGCCCCCATCCAAAGACCCAGTACTTC
TRBJ1-1	TRBV7-9	few	NA	CASSLTSTSEAFF	TGTGCCAGCAGCCTAACCTCGACATCCGAAGCTTTCTTT
TRBJ2-2	TRBV9	NA	NA	CASSVAGNTGELFF	TGTGCCAGCAGCGTAGCCGGGAACACCGGGGAGCTGTTTTTT
TRBJ2-1	TRBV14	many	TRBD2	CASSQFGGGEQFF	TGTGCCAGCAGCCAATTCGGCGGGGGAGAGCAGTTCTTC
TRBJ2-5	TRBV5-1	NA	TRBD2	CASSVKLAGANNQETQYF	TGCGCCAGCAGCGTAAAACTAGCGGGGGCGAACAATCAAGAGACCCAGTACTTC
TRBJ2-6	TRBV11-2	NA	NA	CASSPVAGPTDSGANVLTF	TGTGCCAGCAGCCCGGTGGCAGGCCCGACCGACTCTGGGGCCAACGTCCTGACTTTC
TRBJ1-3	TRBV7-2	NA	NA	CASSPQGQSSGNTIYF	TGTGCCAGCAGCCCACAAGGACAGAGCTCTGGAAACACCATATATTTT
TRBJ1-5	TRBV10-3	many	NA	CAISERYKTGQPNQPQHF	TGTGCCATCAGTGAACGGTACAAAACAGGGCAACCTAATCAGCCCCAGCATTTT
TRBJ2-3	TRBV5-1	few	TRBD2	CASSLAPRGGTDTQYF	TGCGCCAGCAGCTTGGCGCCCCGGGGGGGCACAGATACGCAGTATTTT
TRBJ1-3	TRBV6-1	few	TRBD1	CASSGGQGPISGNTIYF	TGTGCCAGCAGTGGGGGACAGGGACCCATCTCTGGAAACACCATATATTTT
TRBJ1-6	TRBV30	few	NA	CAWMQGSYNSPLHF	TGTGCCTGGATGCAAGGCTCCTATAATTCACCCCTCCACTTT